These 3 T cell receptor beta chains originate from one sample sequenced in a study of T cells in localized non-small cell lung cancer. Some clones are missing from TCRdb's copy, which holds only in-frame ones; the method was immunoSEQ multiplex PCR. Of 45,000 or so clones listed, 81% are singletons. The sample consisted of peripheral blood mononuclear cells, taken before any cancer treatment. These receptors came from a man between 40 and 70 years old with stage III lung adenocarcinoma.

The chain employs TRBV12-5 and TRBJ1-2; a weak D match, TRBD1 (5 bases). Germline V gene sequence: CDR1 LGHNT, CDR2 FRNRAP. The V gene lost 1 base and the J gene lost 4 bases, with 16 bases spanning the gap. CDR3 length: 16 amino acids. In DNA, the CDR3 is TGTGCTAGTGGTTTGGCTCCCGGGACGGCGGGCTATGGCTACACCTTC. As protein: CASGLAPGTAGYGYTF.

This clone was seen a few times. This chain uses TRBV6-5 with TRBJ2-7, with D possibly matching TRBD1 (6 bases). CDR1 and CDR2 from the germline V gene are MNHEY and SVGAGI. This CDR3 has 12 residues. Deletions cut 2 bases from V and 7 bases from J, with 9 bases between. The chain's CDR3 is CASSYKGTEQYF. CDR3 in DNA: TGTGCCAGCAGTTACAAGGGGACAGAGCAGTACTTC.

The CDR3 loop reads CASSPDPYEQYF. DNA for the CDR3: TGTGCCAGCAGCCCAGACCCATACGAGCAGTACTTC. The rearrangement uses TRBV11-2 and TRBJ2-7; no reliable D call. The germline gives CDR1 SGHAT, CDR2 FQNNGV. The V gene lost 5 bases and the J gene lost 4 bases, with 9 bases spanning the gap. The CDR3 covers 12 residues.